One T cell receptor (beta chain) is described in this entry. The table lists this clone with a count of one. No cognate antigen has been identified for it. Qualities for individual bases were not recorded, and no much larger clone is one base off. This sample was taken from a study of preoperative IRX-2 immunotherapy in early breast cancer (dated by TCRdb to the late 2010s). V and J are truncated by 5 bases and 1 base respectively, leaving an intervening sequence of 8 bases. Based on the germline V gene, the CDR1 and CDR2 sequences are MNHEY and SVGAGI. The CDR3 sequence holds 13 residues, the cysteine and phenylalanine included. The CDR3 DNA has 39 bases and is translated from base 1. The sample's treatment or condition label, in plain terms: preoperative locoregional IRX-2 cytokine immunotherapy. The samples were obtained from a phase Ib study that tested preoperative, locoregional IRX-2 cytokine immunotherapy meant to prime immune responses. Before surgery, IRX-2 was given to the donors, who were patients with early-stage breast cancer.

To prepare the library, the immunoSEQ multiplex PCR assay was applied. TCRdb limited this immuneACCESS table to in-frame rearrangements with V and J called. A share of clones is missing; checked studies link under half to unresolved V genes, and the rest is unexplained. Across this sample there are some 30,000 clones, with roughly 90% seen only once. The top ten hold 9.8% of the sample. The sequence came from a human donor with breast cancer. The V gene is TRBV6-5 and the J gene is TRBJ1-1; no D gene is confidently identified. Sampling took place from a patient treated with IRX-2 immunotherapy. Here the CDR3 is given as CASSGPGNTEAFF. The bases are TGTGCCAGCAGTGGGCCGGGGAACACTGAAGCTTTCTTT.